This T cell receptor beta chain comes out of a study of shared clonotypes between healthy human individuals. Study results and caveats: Naive CD4 clonotype sharing across several donors was about 5.3%.

V was cut by 4 bases and J by 0 bases, with 13 bases left in between. This CDR3 has 16 amino acids. Germline CDR1 is SNHLY and CDR2 is FYNNEI. This clone was observed once. Its antigen is undetermined. The input for sorted-subset replicate PCRs was around 0.2 ug DNA, 25,000 to 35,000 T cell genomes. Generated by immunoSEQ multiplex PCR, the TCRdb table keeps only in-frame clones and is missing some. The sample lists about 710,000 clones; 72% were seen once. Sequenced sample: memory CD4+ T cells sorted from blood. Specified subset: CD45RA-negative fraction. The V gene is TRBV2, the J gene TRBJ2-1, with D perhaps TRBD2 (6 bases). This TCR was sampled from a woman aged 25 to 39 in good health. In DNA form, the CDR3 reads TGTGCCAGCAGTGGGGATGCGGGACGCTCCTACAATGAGCAGTTCTTC. It codes for CASSGDAGRSYNEQFF.